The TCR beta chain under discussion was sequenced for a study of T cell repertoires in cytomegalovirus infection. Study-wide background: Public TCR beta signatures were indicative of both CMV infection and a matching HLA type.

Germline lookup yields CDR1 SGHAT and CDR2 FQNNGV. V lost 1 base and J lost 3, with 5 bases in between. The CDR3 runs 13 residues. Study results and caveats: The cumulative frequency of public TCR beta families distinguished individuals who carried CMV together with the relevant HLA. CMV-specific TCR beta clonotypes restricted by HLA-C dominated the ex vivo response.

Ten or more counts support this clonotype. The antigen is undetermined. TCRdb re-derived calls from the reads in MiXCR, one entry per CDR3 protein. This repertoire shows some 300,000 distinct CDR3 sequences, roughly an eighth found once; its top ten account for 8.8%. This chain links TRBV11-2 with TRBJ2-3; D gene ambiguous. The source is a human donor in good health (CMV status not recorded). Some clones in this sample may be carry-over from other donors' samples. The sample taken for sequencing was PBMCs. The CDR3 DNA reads TGTGCCAGCAGCTTAGTACGAACAGATACGCAGTATTTT. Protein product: CASSLVRTDTQYF.